There are a few counts of the clone carrying this T cell receptor beta chain. The data stem from a study of sequential checkpoint blockade in melanoma. The wider study: After both sequences, patients received maintenance nivolumab.

V shed 3 bases and J 8 bases; nucleotides not matched to a gene: 13. Germline CDR1 is SGHDN and CDR2 is FVKESK. This CDR3 contains 16 residues. Profiled with immunoSEQ multiplex PCR; TCRdb holds only in-frame clones, not every one. Here the sample spans about 25,000 clones, over 60% being singletons. Treatment meaning: randomized to nivolumab then ipilimumab (arm A) or the reverse (arm B). DNA-damaging chemotherapy had not been given to any patient beforehand. PBMC sorting kept live CD3+CD8+ cells without CD19 or CD56. The J gene is TRBJ1-2, the V gene TRBV14, with 9 bases that match TRBD1. This TCR came from a human donor with melanoma. This specimen consisted of CD8+ T cells sorted from blood (inferred from file names), obtained from a patient given nivolumab and ipilimumab in sequence. The chain's CDR3 is CASSHTQTGQGYGYTF. The CDR3 region has the DNA TGTGCCAGCAGCCACACGCAAACCGGACAGGGGTACGGCTACACCTTC.